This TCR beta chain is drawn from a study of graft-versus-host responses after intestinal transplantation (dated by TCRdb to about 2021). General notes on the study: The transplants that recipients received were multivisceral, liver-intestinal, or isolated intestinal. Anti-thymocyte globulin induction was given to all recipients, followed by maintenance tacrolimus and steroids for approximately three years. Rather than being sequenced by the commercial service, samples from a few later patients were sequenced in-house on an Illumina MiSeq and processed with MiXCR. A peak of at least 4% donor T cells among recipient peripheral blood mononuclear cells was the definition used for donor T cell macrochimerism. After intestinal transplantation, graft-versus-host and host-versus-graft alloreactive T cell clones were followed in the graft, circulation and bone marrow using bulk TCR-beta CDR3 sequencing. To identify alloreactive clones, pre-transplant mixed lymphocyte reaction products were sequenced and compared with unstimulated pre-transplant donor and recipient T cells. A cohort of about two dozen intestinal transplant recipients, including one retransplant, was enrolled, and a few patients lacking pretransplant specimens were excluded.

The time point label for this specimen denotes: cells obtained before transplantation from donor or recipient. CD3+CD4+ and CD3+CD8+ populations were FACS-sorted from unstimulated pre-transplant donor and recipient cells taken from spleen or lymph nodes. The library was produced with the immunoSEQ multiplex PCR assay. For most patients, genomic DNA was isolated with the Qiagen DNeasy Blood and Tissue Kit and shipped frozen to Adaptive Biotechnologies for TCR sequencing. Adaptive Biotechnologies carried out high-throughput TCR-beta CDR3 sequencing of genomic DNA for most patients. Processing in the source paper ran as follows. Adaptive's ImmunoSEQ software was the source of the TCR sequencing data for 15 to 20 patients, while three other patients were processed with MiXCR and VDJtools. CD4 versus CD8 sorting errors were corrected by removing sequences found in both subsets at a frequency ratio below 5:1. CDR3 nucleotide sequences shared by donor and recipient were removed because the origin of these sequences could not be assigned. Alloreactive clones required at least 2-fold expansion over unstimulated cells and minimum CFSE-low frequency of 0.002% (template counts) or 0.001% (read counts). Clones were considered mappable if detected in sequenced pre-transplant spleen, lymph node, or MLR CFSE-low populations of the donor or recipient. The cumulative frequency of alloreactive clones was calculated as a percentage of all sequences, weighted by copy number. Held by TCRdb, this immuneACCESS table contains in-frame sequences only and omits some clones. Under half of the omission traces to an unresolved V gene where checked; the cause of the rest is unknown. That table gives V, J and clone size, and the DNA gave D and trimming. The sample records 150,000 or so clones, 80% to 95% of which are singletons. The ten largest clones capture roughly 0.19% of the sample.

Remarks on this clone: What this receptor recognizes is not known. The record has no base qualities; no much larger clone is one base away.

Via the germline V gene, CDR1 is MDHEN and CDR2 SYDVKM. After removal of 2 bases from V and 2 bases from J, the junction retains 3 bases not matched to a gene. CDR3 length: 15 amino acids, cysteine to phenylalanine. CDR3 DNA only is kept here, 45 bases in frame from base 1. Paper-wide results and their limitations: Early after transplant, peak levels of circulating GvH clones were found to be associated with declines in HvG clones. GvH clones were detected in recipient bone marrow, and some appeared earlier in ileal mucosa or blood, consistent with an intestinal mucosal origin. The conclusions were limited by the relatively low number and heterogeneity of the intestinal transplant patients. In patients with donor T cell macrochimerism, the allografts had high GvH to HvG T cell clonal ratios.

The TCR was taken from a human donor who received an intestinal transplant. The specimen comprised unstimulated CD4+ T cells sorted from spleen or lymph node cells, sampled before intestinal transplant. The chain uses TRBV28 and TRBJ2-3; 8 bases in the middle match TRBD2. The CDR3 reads CASSLAGGTTDTQYF. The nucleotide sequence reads TGTGCCAGCAGTTTAGCGGGGGGCACCACAGATACGCAGTATTTT.